The entry below gives a single TCR beta chain sequence along with its context. Its specificity is unknown. The same CDR3 also results from other DNA sequences found in this sample. This CDR3 has 13 residues. The V end was cut by 0 bases, the J end by 6 bases, with 8 bases between. The germline V gene has CDR1 KGHSH and CDR2 LQKENI. The data were produced by immunoSEQ multiplex PCR, yet TCRdb's version contains in-frame clones alone and is incomplete. The sample has roughly 77,000 clones; more than 75% are singletons. The data were obtained in a study of T cells in localized non-small cell lung cancer. Study-level results: As only one tumor region underwent sequencing, heterogeneity remains possible.

J is TRBJ1-2 and V is TRBV18, with D unresolved. The source was peripheral blood, collected before any cancer treatment. This receptor was obtained from a woman aged 35 to 69 with stage I squamous cell lung carcinoma. This CDR3 reads CASSPPSRDGYTF. The CDR3 nucleotides are TGTGCCAGCTCACCACCGAGTAGGGATGGCTACACCTTC.